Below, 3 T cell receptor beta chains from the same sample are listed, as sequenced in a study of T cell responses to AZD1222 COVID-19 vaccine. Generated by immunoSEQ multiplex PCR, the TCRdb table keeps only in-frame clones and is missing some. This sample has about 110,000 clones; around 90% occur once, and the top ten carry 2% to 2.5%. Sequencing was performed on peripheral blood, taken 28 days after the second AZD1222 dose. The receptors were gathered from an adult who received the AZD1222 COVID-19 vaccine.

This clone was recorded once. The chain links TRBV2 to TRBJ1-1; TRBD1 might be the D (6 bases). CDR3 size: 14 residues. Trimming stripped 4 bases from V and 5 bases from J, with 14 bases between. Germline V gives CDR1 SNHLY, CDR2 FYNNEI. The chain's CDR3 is CASSGRWGRTEAFF. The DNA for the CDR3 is TGTGCCAGCAGTGGGCGGTGGGGGCGAACTGAAGCTTTCTTT. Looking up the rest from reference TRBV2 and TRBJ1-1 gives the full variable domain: EPEVTQTPSHQVTQMGQEVILRCVPISNHLYFYWYRQILGQKVEFLVSFYNNEISEKSEIFDDQFSVERPDGSNFTLKIRSTKLEDSAMYFCASSGRWGRTEAFFGQGTRLTVV.

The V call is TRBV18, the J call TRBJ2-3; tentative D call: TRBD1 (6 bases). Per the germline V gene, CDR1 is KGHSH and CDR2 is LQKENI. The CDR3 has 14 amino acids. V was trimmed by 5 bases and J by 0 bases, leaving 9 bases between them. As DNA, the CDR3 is TGTGCCAGCTCAAGGACAGATAGCACAGATACGCAGTATTTT. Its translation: CASSRTDSTDTQYF. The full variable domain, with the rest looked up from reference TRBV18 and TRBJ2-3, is NAGVMQNPRHLVRRRGQEARLRCSPMKGHSHVYWYRQLPEEGLKFMVYLQKENIIDESGMPKERFSAEFPKEGPSILRIQQVVRGDSAAYFCASSRTDSTDTQYFGPGTRLTVL.

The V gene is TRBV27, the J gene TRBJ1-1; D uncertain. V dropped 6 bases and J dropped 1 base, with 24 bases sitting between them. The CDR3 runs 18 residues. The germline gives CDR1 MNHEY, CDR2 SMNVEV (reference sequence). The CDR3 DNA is TGTGCCAGCAGACAGTTCACTCCGGGAGTAGTGGGGAACACTGAAGCTTTCTTT. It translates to CASRQFTPGVVGNTEAFF.